A selection of T cell receptor beta chains follows, all from one sample in a study of T-cell reconstitution after alpha-beta-depleted transplantation in children. TCRdb passed the PCR reads through MiXCR, listing each CDR3 protein once. Of 600,000 to 700,000 distinct CDR3 sequences listed, 16% are singletons. The sequencing used PBMCs from the stem cell graft donor, collected from the stem cell graft. The receptor source for this set is a human donor who donated a stem cell graft to a child with acute myeloid leukemia. Each CDR3 is given with its conserved first and last residue. A D gene is named only where the DNA matches it firmly. Some rows have no size entry. The others give once, few or many, or a class for an expanded clone.

-	TRBV6-5	TRBJ2-3	TRBD2	TGTGCCAGCAGTTACTCGAATAGCGGGGGCACAGATACGCAGTATTTT	CASSYSNSGGTDTQYF
many	TRBV12-3/TRBV12-4	TRBJ2-2	-	TGTGCCAGCAGTTTCGGTGTAGCCGGGGAGCTGTTTTTT	CASSFGVAGELFF
many	TRBV12-3/TRBV12-4	TRBJ1-6	TRBD1	TGTGCCAGCAGTTTCGATACACAGGGGGCATCACCCCTCCACTTT	CASSFDTQGASPLHF
many	TRBV20-1	TRBJ2-7	-	TGCAGTGCTAGATCCTGGGACCGACCCTCCTACGAGCAGTACTTC	CSARSWDRPSYEQYF
many	TRBV20-1	TRBJ2-6	-	TGCAGTGCTAGTTACACAGGGAACGGGGCCAACGTCCTGACTTTC	CSASYTGNGANVLTF
few	TRBV6-5	TRBJ2-1	TRBD2	TGTGCCAGCAGTTATAGCGGGGGGGCGGTCAATGAGCAGTTCTTC	CASSYSGGAVNEQFF
-	TRBV7-2	TRBJ1-6	TRBD1	TGTGCCAGCAGCTCCAGGGGGTTCTATAATTCACCCCTCCACTTT	CASSSRGFYNSPLHF
-	TRBV21-1	TRBJ2-6	-	TGTGCCAGCAGTTTACCTGGGGGGGTTGATGGGGCCAACGTCCTGACTTTC	CASSLPGGVDGANVLTF
many	TRBV29-1	TRBJ1-1	TRBD1	TGCAGCGTCGCCTACGGACAGGGGGTGGCGGACACTGAAGCTTTCTTT	CSVAYGQGVADTEAFF
many	TRBV20-1	TRBJ2-1	TRBD1	TGCAGTGCGAACAGGGGGTCCAATGAGCAGTTCTTC	CSANRGSNEQFF
few	TRBV7-2	TRBJ2-3	-	TGTGCCAGCAGCTTACAGCCGGGGGCCAGCACAGATACGCAGTATTTT	CASSLQPGASTDTQYF
few	TRBV24-1	TRBJ2-7	-	TGTGCCACCAGTCCGGGGATCGGCTACGAGCAGTACTTC	CATSPGIGYEQYF
-	TRBV7-6	TRBJ1-3	TRBD1	TGTGCCAGCAGTCCCGAGGGACAGGACTCTGGAAACACCATATATTTT	CASSPEGQDSGNTIYF
few	TRBV4-3	TRBJ1-4	-	TGCGCCAGCAGCCAAGCGGCAGCAACTAATGAAAAACTGTTTTTT	CASSQAAATNEKLFF
-	TRBV28	TRBJ1-1	-	TGTGCCGTAATTCCCGGACAAAGGACTGAAGCTTTCTTT	CAVIPGQRTEAFF
many	TRBV24-1	TRBJ2-5	TRBD1	TGTGCCACCAGTGGTGCCGGGACAGCTCAAGAGACCCAGTACTTC	CATSGAGTAQETQYF
few	TRBV12-3/TRBV12-4	TRBJ1-4	-	TGTGCCAGCAGCCGATCTGAGGACTTCGAAAAACTGTTTTTT	CASSRSEDFEKLFF
-	TRBV13	TRBJ1-1	-	TGTGCCAGCAGCTTATCCACAGAGAACACTGAAGCTTTCTTT	CASSLSTENTEAFF
-	TRBV11-1	TRBJ2-6	TRBD1	TGTGCCAGCAGCTCCTCGGGACAGGGTACACTCTGGGCCAACGTCCTGACTTTC	CASSSSGQGTLWANVLTF
-	TRBV19	TRBJ2-5	-	TGTGCCAGTAGTATAATTAGCGGTACCCAGTACTTC	CASSIISGTQYF
many	TRBV20-1	TRBJ1-6	-	TGCAGTGCCCATGGGATAGATAATTCACCCCTCCACTTT	CSAHGIDNSPLHF
many	TRBV4-2	TRBJ2-3	TRBD1	TGTGCCAGCAGCCAAGGACAGGGCGATACGCAGTATTTT	CASSQGQGDTQYF
-	TRBV11-1	TRBJ2-5	-	TGTGCCAGCAGCTTACGGCGGGGCGGAGTGAGGTACCAAGAGACCCAGTACTTC	CASSLRRGGVRYQETQYF
few	TRBV2	TRBJ2-7	-	TGTGCCAGCAGTGAAGGACACGGGACCTCCTACGAGCAGTACTTC	CASSEGHGTSYEQYF
-	TRBV7-2	TRBJ2-5	TRBD1	TGTGCCAGCAGCTCCGACAGGGGGGGTCGGACCCAGTACTTC	CASSSDRGGRTQYF
many	TRBV6-1	TRBJ2-5	TRBD1	TGTGCCAGCAGGGGGACAGGGGGGCAAGAGACCCAGTACTTC	CASRGTGGQETQYF
few	TRBV6-2/TRBV6-3	TRBJ2-7	-	TGTGCCAGCAGCGCTTGGGACCTCGAGCAGTACTTC	CASSAWDLEQYF
-	TRBV5-1	TRBJ2-1	-	TGCGCCAGCAGCTCGACCGGCCCCAGGCAGTTCTTC	CASSSTGPRQFF
many	TRBV6-5	TRBJ1-4	TRBD1	TGTGCCAGCAGTTACTTCGGGACAGGGGTCCTTAATGAAAAACTGTTTTTT	CASSYFGTGVLNEKLFF
few	TRBV20-1	TRBJ2-3	-	TGCAGTGCTAGCGGGGCCTTTAGGGCCCTTCCAGGCACAGATACGCAGTATTTT	CSASGAFRALPGTDTQYF
few	TRBV11-3	TRBJ2-1	-	TGTGCCAGCAGTGGGAGGACTACTTACAATGAGCAGTTCTTC	CASSGRTTYNEQFF